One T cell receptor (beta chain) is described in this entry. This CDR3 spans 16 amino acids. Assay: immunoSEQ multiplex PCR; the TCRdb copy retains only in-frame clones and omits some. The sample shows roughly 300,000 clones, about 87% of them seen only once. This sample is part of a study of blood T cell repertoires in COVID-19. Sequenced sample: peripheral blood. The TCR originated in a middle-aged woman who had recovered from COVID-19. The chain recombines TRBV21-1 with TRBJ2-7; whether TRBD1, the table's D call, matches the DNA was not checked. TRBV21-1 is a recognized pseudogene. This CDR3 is CASSSLQGQGANEQYF. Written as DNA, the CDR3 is TGTGCCAGCAGTTCGCTTCAGGGACAGGGGGCCAACGAGCAGTACTTC.